This entry describes one TCR beta chain. Its antigen remains unidentified. The sample belongs to a study of neurological immune-mediated disorders. Stored at -80 C, 2 million PBMCs were the source of the unsorted libraries. Study-wide results and limits: Private repertoires in all groups were suggested, as expanded clones shared no CDR3 amino acid sequences across subjects.

Over 180 million TCR-beta sequences (from 15-18 subjects) were yielded by each sequencing run. MiXCR, run by TCRdb on the 5' RACE reads, gives a single entry per CDR3 protein. The table records tens of thousands of distinct CDR3 sequences, 15% to 20% of them present only once. Germline CDR1 reads MNHNS; CDR2 reads SASEGT. V was trimmed by 9 bases and J by 0 bases, leaving 14 bases between them. The CDR3 spans 14 residues. This chain uses TRBV6-1 with TRBJ1-1; D might be TRBD1 (5 bases). The sample taken for sequencing was PBMCs. The clonotype was recovered from a woman aged 40 to 50 in good health. CDR3 loop: CARIYGHLNTEAFF. For the CDR3, the DNA is TGTGCCAGAATATATGGACATCTGAACACTGAAGCTTTCTTT.